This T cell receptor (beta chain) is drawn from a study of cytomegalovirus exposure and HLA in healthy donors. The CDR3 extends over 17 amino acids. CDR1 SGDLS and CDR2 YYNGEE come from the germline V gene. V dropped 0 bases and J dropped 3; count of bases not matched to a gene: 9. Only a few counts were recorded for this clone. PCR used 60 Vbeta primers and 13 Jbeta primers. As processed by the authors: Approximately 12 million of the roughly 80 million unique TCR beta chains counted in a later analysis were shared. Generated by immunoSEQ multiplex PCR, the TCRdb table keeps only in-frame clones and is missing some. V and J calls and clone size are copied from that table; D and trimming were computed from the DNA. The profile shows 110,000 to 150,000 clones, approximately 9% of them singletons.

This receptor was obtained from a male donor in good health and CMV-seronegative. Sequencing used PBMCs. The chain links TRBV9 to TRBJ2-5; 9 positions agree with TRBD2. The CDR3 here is CASSVGSSGGLEETQYF. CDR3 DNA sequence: TGTGCCAGCAGCGTAGGGTCGAGCGGGGGGTTGGAAGAGACCCAGTACTTC.